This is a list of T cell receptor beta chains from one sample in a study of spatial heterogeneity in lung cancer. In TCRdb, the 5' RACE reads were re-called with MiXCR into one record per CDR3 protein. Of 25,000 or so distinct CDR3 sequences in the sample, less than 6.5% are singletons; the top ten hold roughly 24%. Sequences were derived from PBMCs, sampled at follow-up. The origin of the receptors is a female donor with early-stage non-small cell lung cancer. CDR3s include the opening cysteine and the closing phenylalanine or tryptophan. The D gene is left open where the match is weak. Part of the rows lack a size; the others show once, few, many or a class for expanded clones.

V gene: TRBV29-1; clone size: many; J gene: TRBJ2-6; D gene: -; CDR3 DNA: TGCAGCGTAATGGACCCTGGGGCCAACGTCCTGACTTTC; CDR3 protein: CSVMDPGANVLTF
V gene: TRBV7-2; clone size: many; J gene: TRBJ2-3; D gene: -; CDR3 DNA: TGTGCCAGCAGCTGGGGAGGTGATACGCAGTATTTT; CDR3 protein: CASSWGGDTQYF
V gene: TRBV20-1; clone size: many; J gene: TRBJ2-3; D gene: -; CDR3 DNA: TGCAGTGCTAGAGATCCTGTCTTATCCACAGATACGCAGTATTTT; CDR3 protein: CSARDPVLSTDTQYF
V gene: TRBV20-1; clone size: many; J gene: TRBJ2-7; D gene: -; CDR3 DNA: TGCAGTGCTAGAGATCTCGGGGCGGTCGCCTACGAGCAGTACTTC; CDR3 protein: CSARDLGAVAYEQYF
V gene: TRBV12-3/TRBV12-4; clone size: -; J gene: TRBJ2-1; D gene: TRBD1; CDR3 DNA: TGTGCCAGCAGTACCGGGACAGGGGGCATCGATGAGCAGTTCTTC; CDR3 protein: CASSTGTGGIDEQFF
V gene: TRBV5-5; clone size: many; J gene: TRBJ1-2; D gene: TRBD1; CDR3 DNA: TGTGCCAGCAGCGGGGTTGGGACAGTAAACTATGGCTACACCTTC; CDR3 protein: CASSGVGTVNYGYTF
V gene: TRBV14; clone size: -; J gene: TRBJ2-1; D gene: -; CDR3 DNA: TGTGCCAGCAGCCAACCCGGAGGGGTAGCCCAGTTCTTC; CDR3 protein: CASSQPGGVAQFF
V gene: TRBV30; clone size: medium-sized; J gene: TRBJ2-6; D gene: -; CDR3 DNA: TGTGCCTGGAGCTTGGGTTCCAACTCTGGGGCCAACGTCCTGACTTTC; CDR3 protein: CAWSLGSNSGANVLTF
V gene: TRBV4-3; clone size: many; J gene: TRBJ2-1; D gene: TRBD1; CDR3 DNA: TGCGCCAGCAGCCAAGCAGGTGACAGGGCAAGCTATGAGCAGTTCTTC; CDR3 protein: CASSQAGDRASYEQFF
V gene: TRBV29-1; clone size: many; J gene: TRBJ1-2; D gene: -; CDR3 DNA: TGCAGCGTAAGGACAGAGGGGGAAGGAGGCTACACCTTC; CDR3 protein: CSVRTEGEGGYTF
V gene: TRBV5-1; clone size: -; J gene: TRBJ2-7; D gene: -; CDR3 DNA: TGCGCCAGCAGCTTGGCCCTTGGCTCCGAGCAGTACTTC; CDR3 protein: CASSLALGSEQYF
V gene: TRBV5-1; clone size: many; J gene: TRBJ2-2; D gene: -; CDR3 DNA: TGCGCCAGCAGCTTTGAGGGAAACACCGGGGAGCTGTTTTTT; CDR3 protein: CASSFEGNTGELFF
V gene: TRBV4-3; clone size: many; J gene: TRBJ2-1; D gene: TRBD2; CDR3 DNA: TGCGCCAGCAGCCAAGGTGGGAAAATCAGGACTAGCGGCAATGAGCAGTTCTTC; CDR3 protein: CASSQGGKIRTSGNEQFF
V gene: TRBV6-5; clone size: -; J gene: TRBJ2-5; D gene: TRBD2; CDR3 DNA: TGTGCCAGTGCCGCAAGCGGGGATGAGACCCAGTACTTC; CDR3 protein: CASAASGDETQYF
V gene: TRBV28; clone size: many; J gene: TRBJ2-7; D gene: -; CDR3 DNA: TGTGCCAGCAGCCATCGCCGGGACTTAGGCTTC; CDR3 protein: CASSHRRDLGF
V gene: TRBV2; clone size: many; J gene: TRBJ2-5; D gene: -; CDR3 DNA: TGTGCCAGCAGTGAAGTTGAGGGGACCCAGTACTTC; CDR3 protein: CASSEVEGTQYF
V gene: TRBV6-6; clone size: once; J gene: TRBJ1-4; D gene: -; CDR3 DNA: TGTGCCAGCAGTCCTGCACAGGGCGGGGTGTTTGAACTGTTTTTT; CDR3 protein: CASSPAQGGVFELFF
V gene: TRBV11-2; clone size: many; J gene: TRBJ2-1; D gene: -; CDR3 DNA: TGTGCCAGCAGCTCATTGACAGGCAGCTCCTACAATGAGCAGTTCTTC; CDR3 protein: CASSSLTGSSYNEQFF
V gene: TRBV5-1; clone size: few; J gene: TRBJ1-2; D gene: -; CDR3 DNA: TGCGCCAGCAGCCCACAGGGACCCAAGGACTATGGCTACACCTTC; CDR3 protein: CASSPQGPKDYGYTF
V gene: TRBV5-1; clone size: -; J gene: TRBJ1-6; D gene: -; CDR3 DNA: TGCGCCAGCAGCTTGGGAAGGGGAATTGATTCACCCCTCCACTTT; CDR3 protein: CASSLGRGIDSPLHF
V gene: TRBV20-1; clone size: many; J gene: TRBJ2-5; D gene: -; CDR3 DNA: TGCAGTGCTGGGCCGGACGACCAAGAGACCCAGTACTTC; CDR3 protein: CSAGPDDQETQYF
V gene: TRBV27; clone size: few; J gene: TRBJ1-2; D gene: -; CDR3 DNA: TGTGCCAGCAGTTTATCGGGACGGAGTAATGGCTACACCTTC; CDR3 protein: CASSLSGRSNGYTF
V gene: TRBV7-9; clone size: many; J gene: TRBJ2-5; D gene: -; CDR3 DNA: TGTGCCAGCAGCCCGGGGCTGGTCCAAGAGACCCAGTACTTC; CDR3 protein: CASSPGLVQETQYF
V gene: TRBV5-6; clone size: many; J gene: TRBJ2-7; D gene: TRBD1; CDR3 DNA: TGTGCCAGCAGCTTGGTGACAGGGAACTCCTACGAGCAGTACTTC; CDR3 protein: CASSLVTGNSYEQYF
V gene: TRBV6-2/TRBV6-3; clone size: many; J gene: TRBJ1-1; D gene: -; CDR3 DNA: TGTGCCAGCAGTTACAAAGCCACTGAAGCTTTCTTT; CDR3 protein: CASSYKATEAFF
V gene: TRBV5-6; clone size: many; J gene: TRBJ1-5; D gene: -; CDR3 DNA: TGTGCCAGCAGCGTTGCGTCCCAGGCGCGTCAGCCCCAGCATTTT; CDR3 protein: CASSVASQARQPQHF
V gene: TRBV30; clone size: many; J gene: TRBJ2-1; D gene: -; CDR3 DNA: TGTGCCTGGAGTCTACAGGCGCGGGTATACAATGAGCAGTTCTTC; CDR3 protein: CAWSLQARVYNEQFF